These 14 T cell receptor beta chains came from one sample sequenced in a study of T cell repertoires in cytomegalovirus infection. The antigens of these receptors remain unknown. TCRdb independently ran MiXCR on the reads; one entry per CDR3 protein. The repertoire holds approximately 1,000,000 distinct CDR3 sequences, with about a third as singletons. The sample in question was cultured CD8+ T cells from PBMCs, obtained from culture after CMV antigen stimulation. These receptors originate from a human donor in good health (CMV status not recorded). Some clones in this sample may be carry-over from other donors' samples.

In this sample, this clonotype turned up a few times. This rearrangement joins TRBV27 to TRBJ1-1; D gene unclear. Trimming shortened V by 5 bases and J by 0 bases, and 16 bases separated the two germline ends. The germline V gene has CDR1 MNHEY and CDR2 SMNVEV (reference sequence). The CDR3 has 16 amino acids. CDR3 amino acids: CASSPSRGDLNTEAFF. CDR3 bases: TGTGCCAGCAGTCCCTCCCGGGGAGACTTGAACACTGAAGCTTTCTTT.

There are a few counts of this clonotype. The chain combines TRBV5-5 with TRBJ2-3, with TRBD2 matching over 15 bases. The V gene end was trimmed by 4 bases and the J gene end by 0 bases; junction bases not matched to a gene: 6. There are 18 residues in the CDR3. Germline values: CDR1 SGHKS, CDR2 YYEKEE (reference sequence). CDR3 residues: CASSEGLAGGWSTDTQYF. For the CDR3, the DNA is TGTGCCAGCAGCGAGGGACTAGCGGGGGGTTGGAGCACAGATACGCAGTATTTT.

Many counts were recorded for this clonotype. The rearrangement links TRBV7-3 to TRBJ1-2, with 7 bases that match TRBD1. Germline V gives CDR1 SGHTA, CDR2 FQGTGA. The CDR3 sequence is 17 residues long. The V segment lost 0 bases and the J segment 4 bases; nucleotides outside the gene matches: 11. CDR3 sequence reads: CASSLTGYMTGIYGYTF. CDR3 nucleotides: TGTGCCAGCAGCTTAACGGGTTATATGACAGGGATCTATGGCTACACCTTC.

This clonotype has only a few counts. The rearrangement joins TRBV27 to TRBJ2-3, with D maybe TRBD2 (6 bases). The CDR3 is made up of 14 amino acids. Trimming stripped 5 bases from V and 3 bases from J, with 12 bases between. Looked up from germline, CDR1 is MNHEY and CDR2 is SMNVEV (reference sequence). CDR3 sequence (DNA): TGTGCCAGCAGTGTACTGGGGGGTACAGATACGCAGTATTTT. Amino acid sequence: CASSVLGGTDTQYF.

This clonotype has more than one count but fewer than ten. For the CDR3, the DNA is TGTGCAAGTCGCTTTCCTGGACCCCAAGGAGCCCAGTACTTC. Translating it yields CASRFPGPQGAQYF. The chain carries TRBV12-2 and TRBJ2-5. TRBV12-2 is labeled a pseudogene. This CDR3 is 14 amino acids long.

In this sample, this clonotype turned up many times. The CDR3 coding sequence is TGTGCCAGCAATTATGGACCCGGCGACGGCTCCTACAATGAGCAGTTCTTC. Translation gives CASNYGPGDGSYNEQFF. The genes are TRBV12-3 or TRBV12-4 and TRBJ2-1, with no clear D. This CDR3 spans 17 amino acids. Between the trimmed V and J ends, which lost 7 bases and 0 bases, there was a span of 19 bases.

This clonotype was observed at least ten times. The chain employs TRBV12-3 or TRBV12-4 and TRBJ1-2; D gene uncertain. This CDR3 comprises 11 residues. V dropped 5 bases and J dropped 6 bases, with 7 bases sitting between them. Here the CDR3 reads CASSPEDGYTF. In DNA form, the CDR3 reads TGTGCCAGCAGTCCGGAAGATGGCTACACCTTC.

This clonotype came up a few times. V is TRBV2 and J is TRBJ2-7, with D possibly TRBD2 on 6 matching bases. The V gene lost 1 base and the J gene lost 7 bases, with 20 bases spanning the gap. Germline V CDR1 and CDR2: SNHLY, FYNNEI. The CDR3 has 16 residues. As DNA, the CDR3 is TGTGCCAGCAGTGAAGGCCCGCGGGATTCGTGGGGGGAGCAGTACGTC. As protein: CASSEGPRDSWGEQYV.

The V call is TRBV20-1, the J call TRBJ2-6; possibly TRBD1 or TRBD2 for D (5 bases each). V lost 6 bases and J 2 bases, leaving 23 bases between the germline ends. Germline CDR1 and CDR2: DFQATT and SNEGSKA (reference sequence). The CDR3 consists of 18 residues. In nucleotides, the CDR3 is TGCAGTGCACCGATTTGGCAGGGAGCTTCCCCTGGGGCCAACGTCCTGACTTTC. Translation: CSAPIWQGASPGANVLTF.

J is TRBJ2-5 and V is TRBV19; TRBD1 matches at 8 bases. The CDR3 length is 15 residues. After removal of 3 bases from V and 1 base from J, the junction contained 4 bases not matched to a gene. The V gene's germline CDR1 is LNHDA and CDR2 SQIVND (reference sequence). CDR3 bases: TGTGCCAGTAGTATGATCGGACAGGGCCAAGAGACCCAGTACTTC. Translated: CASSMIGQGQETQYF.

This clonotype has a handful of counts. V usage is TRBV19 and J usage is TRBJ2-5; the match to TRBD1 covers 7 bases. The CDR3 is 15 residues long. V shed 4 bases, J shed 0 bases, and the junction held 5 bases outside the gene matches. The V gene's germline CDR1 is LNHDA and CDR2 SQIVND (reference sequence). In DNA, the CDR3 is TGTGCCAGTAGTACCCCGGACAGGTACCAAGAGACCCAGTACTTC. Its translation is CASSTPDRYQETQYF.

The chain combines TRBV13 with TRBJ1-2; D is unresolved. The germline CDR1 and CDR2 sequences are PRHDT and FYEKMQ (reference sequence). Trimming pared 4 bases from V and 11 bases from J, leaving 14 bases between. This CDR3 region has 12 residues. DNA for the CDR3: TGTGCCAGCAGCTCCCAAAGATCCCCTTACACCTTC. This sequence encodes CASSSQRSPYTF.

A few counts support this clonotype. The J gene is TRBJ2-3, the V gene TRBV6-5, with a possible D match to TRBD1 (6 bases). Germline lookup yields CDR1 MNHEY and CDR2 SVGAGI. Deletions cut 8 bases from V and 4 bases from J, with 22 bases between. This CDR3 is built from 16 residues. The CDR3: CASGRFGQTKADTQYF. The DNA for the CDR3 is TGTGCCAGCGGCAGGTTTGGACAGACTAAGGCAGATACGCAGTATTTT.

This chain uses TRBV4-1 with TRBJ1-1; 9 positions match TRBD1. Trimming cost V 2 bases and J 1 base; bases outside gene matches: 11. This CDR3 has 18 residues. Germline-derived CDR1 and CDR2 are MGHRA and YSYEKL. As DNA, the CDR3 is TGCGCCAGCAGCCAACGACCAGCGCTGGACAGGGGGAACACTGAAGCTTTCTTT. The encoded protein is CASSQRPALDRGNTEAFF.